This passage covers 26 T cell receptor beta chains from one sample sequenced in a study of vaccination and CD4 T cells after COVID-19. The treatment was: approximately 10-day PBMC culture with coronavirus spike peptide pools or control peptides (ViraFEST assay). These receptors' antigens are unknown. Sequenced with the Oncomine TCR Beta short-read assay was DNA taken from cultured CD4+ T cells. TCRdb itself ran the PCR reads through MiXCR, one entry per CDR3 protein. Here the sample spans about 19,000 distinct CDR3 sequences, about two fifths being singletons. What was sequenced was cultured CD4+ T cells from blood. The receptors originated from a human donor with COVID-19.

The CDR3 sequence: CASSPKGDSPLHF. The DNA of the CDR3 is TGTGCCAGCTCACCAAAGGGAGACTCACCCCTCCACTTT. The rearrangement joins TRBV18 to TRBJ1-6; no clear D gene. The CDR3 contains 13 residues. V gave up 2 bases and J gave up 10 bases, with 9 bases separating them. Germline V gene data show CDR1 as KGHSH and CDR2 as LQKENI.

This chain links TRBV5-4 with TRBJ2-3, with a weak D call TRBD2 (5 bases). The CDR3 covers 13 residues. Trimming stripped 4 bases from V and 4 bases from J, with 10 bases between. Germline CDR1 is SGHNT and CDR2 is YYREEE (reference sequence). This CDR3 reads CASSNRDADTQYF. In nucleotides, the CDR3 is TGTGCCAGCAGCAACCGGGATGCAGATACGCAGTATTTT.

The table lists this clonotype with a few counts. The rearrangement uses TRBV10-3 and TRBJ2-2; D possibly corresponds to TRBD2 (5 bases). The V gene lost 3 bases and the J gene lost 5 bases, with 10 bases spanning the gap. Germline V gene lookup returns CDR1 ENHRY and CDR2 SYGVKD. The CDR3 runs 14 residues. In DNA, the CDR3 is TGTGCCATCAGTGAAAACTCGGGAACCGGGGAGCTGTTTTTT. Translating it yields CAISENSGTGELFF.

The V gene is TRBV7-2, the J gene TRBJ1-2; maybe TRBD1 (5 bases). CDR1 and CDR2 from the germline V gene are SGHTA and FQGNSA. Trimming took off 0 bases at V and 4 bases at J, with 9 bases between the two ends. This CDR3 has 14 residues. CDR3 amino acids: CASSLAQVGYGYTF. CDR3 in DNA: TGTGCCAGCAGCTTAGCACAGGTGGGCTATGGCTACACCTTC. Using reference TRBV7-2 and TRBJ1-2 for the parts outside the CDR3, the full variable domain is GAGVSQSPSNKVTEKGKDVELRCDPISGHTALYWYRQSLGQGLEFLIYFQGNSAPDKSGLPSDRFSAERTGGSVSTLTIQRTQQEDSAVYLCASSLAQVGYGYTFGSGTRLTVV.

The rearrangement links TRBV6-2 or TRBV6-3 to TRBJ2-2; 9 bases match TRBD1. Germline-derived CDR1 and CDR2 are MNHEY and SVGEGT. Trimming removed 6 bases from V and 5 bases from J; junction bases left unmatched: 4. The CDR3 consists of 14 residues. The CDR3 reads CASSSGTGTGELFF. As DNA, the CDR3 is TGTGCCAGCAGCTCCGGGACAGGGACCGGGGAGCTGTTTTTT.

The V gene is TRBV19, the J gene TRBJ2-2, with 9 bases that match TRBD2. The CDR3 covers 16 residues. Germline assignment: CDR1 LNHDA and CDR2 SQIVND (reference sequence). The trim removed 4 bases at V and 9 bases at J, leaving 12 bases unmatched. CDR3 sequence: CASSRGIAGAPWELFF. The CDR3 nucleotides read TGTGCCAGTAGTAGGGGGATAGCGGGGGCACCGTGGGAGCTGTTTTTT.

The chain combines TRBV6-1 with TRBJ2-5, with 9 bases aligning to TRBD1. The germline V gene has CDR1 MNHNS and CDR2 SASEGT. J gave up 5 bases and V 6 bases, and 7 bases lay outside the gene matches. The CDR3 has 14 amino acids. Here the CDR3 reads CASSAGTGWETQYF. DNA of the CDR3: TGTGCCAGCAGCGCCGGGACAGGGTGGGAGACCCAGTACTTC.

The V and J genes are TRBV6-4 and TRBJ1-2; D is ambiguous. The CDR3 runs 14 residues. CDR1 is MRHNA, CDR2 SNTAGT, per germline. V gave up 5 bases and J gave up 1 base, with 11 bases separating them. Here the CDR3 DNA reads TGTGCCAGCAGTAAAGGGTACGGTAACTATGGCTACACCTTC. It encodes CASSKGYGNYGYTF.

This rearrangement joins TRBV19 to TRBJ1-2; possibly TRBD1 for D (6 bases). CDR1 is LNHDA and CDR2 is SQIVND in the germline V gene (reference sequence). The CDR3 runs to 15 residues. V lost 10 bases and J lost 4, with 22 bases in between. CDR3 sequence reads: CATTGRDTVGYGYTF. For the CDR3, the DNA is TGTGCCACCACAGGGCGGGACACCGTGGGCTATGGCTACACCTTC.

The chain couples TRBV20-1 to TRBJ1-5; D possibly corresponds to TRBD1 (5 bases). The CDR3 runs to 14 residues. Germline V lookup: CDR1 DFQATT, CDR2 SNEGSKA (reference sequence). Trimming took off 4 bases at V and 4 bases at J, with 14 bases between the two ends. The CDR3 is CSATSRALNQPQHF. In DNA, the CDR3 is TGCAGTGCTACTAGCAGGGCCCTAAATCAGCCCCAGCATTTT.

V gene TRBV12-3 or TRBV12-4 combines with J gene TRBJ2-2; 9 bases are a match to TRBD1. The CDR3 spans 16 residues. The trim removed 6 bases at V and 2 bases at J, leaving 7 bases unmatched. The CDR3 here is CASSLTGQGNTGELFF. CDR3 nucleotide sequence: TGTGCCAGCAGCTTAACGGGACAGGGAAACACCGGGGAGCTGTTTTTT.

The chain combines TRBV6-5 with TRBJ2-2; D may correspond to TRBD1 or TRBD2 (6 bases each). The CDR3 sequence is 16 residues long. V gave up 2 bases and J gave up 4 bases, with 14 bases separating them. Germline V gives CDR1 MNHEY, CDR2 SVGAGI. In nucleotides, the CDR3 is TGTGCCAGCAGTTACATCGGGGGCGCGATCACCGGGGAGCTGTTTTTT. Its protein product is CASSYIGGAITGELFF.

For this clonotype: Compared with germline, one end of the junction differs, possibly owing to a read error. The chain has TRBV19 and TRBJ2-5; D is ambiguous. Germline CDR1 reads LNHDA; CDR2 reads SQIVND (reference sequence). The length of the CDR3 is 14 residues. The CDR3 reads CAGSIVGRQETQYF. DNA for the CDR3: TGTGCCGGTAGTATAGTGGGTCGACAAGAGACCCAGTACTTC. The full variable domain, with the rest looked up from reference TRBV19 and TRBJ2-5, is DGGITQSPKYLFRKEGQNVTLSCEQNLNHDAMYWYRQDPGQGLRLIYYSQIVNDFQKGDIAEGYSVSREKKESFPLTVTSAQKNPTAFYLCAGSIVGRQETQYFGPGTRLLVL.

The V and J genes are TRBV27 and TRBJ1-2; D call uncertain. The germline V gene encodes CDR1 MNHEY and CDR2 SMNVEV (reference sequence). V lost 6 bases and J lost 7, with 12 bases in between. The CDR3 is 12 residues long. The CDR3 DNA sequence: TGTGCCAGCAGGCAGAGCTTAGGTGGCTACACCTTC. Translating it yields CASRQSLGGYTF.

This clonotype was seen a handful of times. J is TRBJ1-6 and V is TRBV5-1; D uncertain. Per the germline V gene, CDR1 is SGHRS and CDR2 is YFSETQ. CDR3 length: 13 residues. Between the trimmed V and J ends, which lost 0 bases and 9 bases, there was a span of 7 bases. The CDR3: CASSLESLSPLHF. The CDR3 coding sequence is TGCGCCAGCAGCTTGGAAAGTCTTTCACCCCTCCACTTT.

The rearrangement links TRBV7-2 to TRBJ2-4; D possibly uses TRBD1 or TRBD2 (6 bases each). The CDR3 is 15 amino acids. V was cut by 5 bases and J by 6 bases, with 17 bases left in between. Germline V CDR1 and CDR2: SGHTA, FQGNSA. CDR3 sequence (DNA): TGTGCCAGCAGCCCTTATTCGGGGGCGCTAAACATTCAGTACTTC. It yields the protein CASSPYSGALNIQYF.

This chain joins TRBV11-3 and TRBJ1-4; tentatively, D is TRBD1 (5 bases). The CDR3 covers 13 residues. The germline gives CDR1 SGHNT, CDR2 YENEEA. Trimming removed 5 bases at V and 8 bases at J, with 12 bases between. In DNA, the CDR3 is TGTGCCAGCAGCCAAGGGGTAACGGAAAAACTGTTTTTT. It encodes CASSQGVTEKLFF.

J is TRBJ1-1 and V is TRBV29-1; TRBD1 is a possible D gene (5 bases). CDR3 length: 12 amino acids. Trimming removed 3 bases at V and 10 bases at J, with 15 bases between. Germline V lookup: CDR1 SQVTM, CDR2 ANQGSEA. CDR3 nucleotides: TGCAGCGTTGACCGTGGGACGGCGGGAGCTTTCTTT. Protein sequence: CSVDRGTAGAFF.

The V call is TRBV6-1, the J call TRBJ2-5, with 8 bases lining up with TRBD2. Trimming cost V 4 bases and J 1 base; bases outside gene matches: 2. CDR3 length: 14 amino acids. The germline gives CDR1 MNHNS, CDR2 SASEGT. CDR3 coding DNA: TGTGCCAGCAGTGGGGGACTAGTCCAAGAGACCCAGTACTTC. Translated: CASSGGLVQETQYF.

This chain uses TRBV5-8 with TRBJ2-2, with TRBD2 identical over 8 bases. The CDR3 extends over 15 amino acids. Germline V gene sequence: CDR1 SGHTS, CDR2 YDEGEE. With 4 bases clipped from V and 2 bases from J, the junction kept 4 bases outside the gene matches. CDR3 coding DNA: TGTGCCAGCAGCCTCGGGACTAGAAACACCGGGGAGCTGTTTTTT. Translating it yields CASSLGTRNTGELFF. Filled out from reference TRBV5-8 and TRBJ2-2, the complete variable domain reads EAGVTQSPTHLIKTRGQQATLRCSPISGHTSVYWYQQALGLGLQFLLWYDEGEERNRGNFPPRFSGRQFPNYSSELNVNALELEDSALYLCASSLGTRNTGELFFGEGSRLTVL.

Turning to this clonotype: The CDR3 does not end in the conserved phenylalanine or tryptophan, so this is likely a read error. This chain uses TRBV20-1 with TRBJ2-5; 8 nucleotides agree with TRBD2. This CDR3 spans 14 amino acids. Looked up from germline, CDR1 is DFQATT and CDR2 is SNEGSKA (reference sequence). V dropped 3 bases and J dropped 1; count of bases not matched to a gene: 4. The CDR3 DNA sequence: TGCAGTGCTAGCCCTAGCGGGCCCCAAGAGACCCAGTACTCC. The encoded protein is CSASPSGPQETQYS.

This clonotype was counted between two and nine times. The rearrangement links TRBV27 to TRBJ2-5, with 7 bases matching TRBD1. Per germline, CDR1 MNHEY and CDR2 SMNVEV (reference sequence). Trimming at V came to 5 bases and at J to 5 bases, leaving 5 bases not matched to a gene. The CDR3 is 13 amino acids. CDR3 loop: CASSRQGEETQYF. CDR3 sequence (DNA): TGTGCCAGCAGTCGACAGGGCGAGGAGACCCAGTACTTC.

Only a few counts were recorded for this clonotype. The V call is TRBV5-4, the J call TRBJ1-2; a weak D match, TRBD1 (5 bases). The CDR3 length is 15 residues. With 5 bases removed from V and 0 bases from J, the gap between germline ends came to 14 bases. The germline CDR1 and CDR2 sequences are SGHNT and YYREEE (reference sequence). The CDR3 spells CASSSQGTANYGYTF. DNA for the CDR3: TGTGCCAGCAGTTCCCAGGGAACCGCTAACTATGGCTACACCTTC.

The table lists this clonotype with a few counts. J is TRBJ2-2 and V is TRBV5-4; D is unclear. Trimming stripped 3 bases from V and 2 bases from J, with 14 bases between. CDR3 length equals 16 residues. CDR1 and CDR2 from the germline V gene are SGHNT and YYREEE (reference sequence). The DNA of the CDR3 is TGTGCCAGCAGCTGGGGTGGCCCTAGAAACACCGGGGAGCTGTTTTTT. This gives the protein CASSWGGPRNTGELFF. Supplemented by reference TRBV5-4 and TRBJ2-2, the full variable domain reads ETGVTQSPTHLIKTRGQQVTLRCSSQSGHNTVSWYQQALGQGPQFIFQYYREEENGRGNFPPRFSGLQFPNYSSELNVNALELDDSALYLCASSWGGPRNTGELFFGEGSRLTVL.

CDR3 coding DNA: TGTGCCAGCAGCTTAGAAGGTCGCGGGGGGAACTATGGCTACACCTTC. Protein: CASSLEGRGGNYGYTF. The rearrangement uses TRBV11-3 and TRBJ1-2; tentative D call: TRBD1 (5 bases). Germline assignment: CDR1 SGHNT and CDR2 YENEEA. V lost 0 bases and J 2 bases, leaving 13 bases between the germline ends. The CDR3 is 16 residues long.

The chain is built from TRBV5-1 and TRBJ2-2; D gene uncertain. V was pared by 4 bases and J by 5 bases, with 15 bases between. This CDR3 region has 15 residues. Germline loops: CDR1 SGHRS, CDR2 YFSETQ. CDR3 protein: CASSRNLGSTGELFF. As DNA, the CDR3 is TGCGCCAGCAGCAGGAACCTCGGTTCGACCGGGGAGCTGTTTTTT.